This T cell receptor (beta chain) was profiled in a study of cytomegalovirus exposure and HLA in healthy donors. All donors participated as healthy donors of bone marrow. The CDR3 length is 12 residues. V shed 0 bases and J 13 bases; nucleotides not matched to a gene: 4. The germline V gene has CDR1 SGHNT and CDR2 YYREEE (reference sequence). Primers included in the PCR were 60 Vbeta and 13 Jbeta primers. Sequencing was performed with immunoSEQ multiplex PCR; in TCRdb, only in-frame clones are kept and a portion is missing. The profile shows some 74,000 clones, around 81% of them singletons. The rearrangement joins TRBV5-4 to TRBJ2-7; 10 bases fit TRBD2. This TCR derives from a male donor in good health and CMV-seronegative. What was sequenced was PBMCs. DNA for the CDR3: TGTGCCAGCAGCTTGGATACTAGCGGGGCTTACTTC. Its protein is CASSLDTSGAYF.